Presented here are 7 T cell receptor beta chains from one specimen sequenced in a study of regulatory T cells in long-lasting Graves disease. Regarding time point: newly diagnosed GD, antithyroid drugs for less than 3 months. PBMC-extracted RNA yielded the TCR library. HTBI primers from iRepertoire and Arm-PCR of CDR3 regions yielded the TCR beta libraries. TCRdb passed the multiplex PCR reads through MiXCR, listing each CDR3 protein once. The table has roughly 420,000 distinct CDR3 sequences, 15% to 17% seen once. Source: peripheral blood mononuclear cells (PBMCs), taken at new diagnosis, from a patient treated with antithyroid drugs. The receptors were gathered from a female donor with Graves disease.

This clonotype was observed at least ten times. This chain links TRBV6-5 with TRBJ2-7, with TRBD2 matching over 11 bases. The junction had 2 bases not matched to a gene; V was cut back by 2 bases and J by 2 bases. The germline V gene has CDR1 MNHEY and CDR2 SVGAGI. This CDR3 has 15 amino acids. In nucleotides, the CDR3 is TGTGCCAGCAGTTACCTTAGCGGGAGGGCCTACGAGCAGTACTTC. Encoded protein: CASSYLSGRAYEQYF.

A remark on this clonotype: It may be a read error: a sequence one base away is much more abundant. The final CDR3 position lacks the conserved phenylalanine or tryptophan, pointing to a likely read error. The chain uses TRBV30 and TRBJ2-7, with 8 bases matching TRBD2. J gave up 3 bases and V 3 bases, and 13 bases lay outside the gene matches. The CDR3 extends over 16 amino acids. Germline-derived CDR1 and CDR2 are GTSNPN and SVGIG (reference sequence). CDR3 nucleotides: TGTGCCTGGAGCCCGGTCGGGGGACTAGGTTTCTACGAGCAGTACTCC. It is translated as CAWSPVGGLGFYEQYS.

Many counts were recorded for this clonotype. The chain employs TRBV29-1 and TRBJ2-2, with TRBD1 matching 8 bases. Germline-derived CDR1 and CDR2 are SQVTM and ANQGSEA. The CDR3 is 15 amino acids. Trimming removed 3 bases from V and 0 bases from J; junction bases left unmatched: 3. CDR3 sequence: CSVDQDRANTGELFF. For the CDR3, the DNA is TGCAGCGTTGATCAGGACAGGGCGAACACCGGGGAGCTGTTTTTT.

The genes are TRBV27 and TRBJ2-2; 10 positions agree with TRBD1. The V gene's germline CDR1 is MNHEY and CDR2 SMNVEV (reference sequence). The CDR3 runs to 14 residues. Trimming at V came to 7 bases and at J to 6 bases, leaving 5 bases not matched to a gene. CDR3 sequence: CASTRDRGPGELFF. The CDR3 coding sequence is TGTGCCAGCACGCGGGACAGGGGACCCGGGGAGCTGTTTTTT.

Note on this clonotype: A read error may explain this, as a much larger clone is one base away. This chain connects TRBV3-1 to TRBJ2-4, with D perhaps matching TRBD1 (7 bases). Trimming removed 4 bases from V and 14 bases from J, with 18 bases in between. The germline gives CDR1 LGHDT, CDR2 YNNKEL (reference sequence). The CDR3 contains 13 residues. CDR3 nucleotide sequence: TGTGCCAGCAGCCCAGGGTTCAGGGGGGTGAAGTACTTC. Translated: CASSPGFRGVKYF.

The sample holds many counts of this clonotype. The V gene is TRBV6-5, the J gene TRBJ1-6; D is possibly TRBD1 (5 bases). Germline CDR1 MNHEY, CDR2 SVGAGI. The CDR3 is made up of 16 amino acids. The ends were cut back, 0 bases at V and 9 bases at J, with 15 bases in the middle. DNA of the CDR3: TGTGCCAGCAGTTACTCGATTGCAGGGAGAAGTTCACCCCTCCACTTT. Its protein product is CASSYSIAGRSSPLHF.

The V gene is TRBV18, the J gene TRBJ1-1; D ambiguous. Germline V CDR1 and CDR2: KGHSH, LQKENI. The V end was cut by 2 bases, the J end by 6 bases, with 7 bases between. The CDR3 is 12 residues long. The CDR3 region is CASSPGYAEAFF. The CDR3 DNA follows: TGTGCCAGCTCACCAGGGTACGCTGAAGCTTTCTTT.